Following are 13 T cell receptor beta chains from one sample sequenced in a study of blood T cell repertoires in COVID-19. The data were produced by immunoSEQ multiplex PCR, yet TCRdb's version contains in-frame clones alone and is incomplete. The sample has 150,000 to 200,000 clones, approximately 86% seen once; the top ten hold around 8.2%. Sequencing was performed on peripheral blood. These receptors came from a man aged 55-75 years with acute or convalescent COVID-19.

This chain uses TRBV3-1 (or the pseudogene TRBV3-2) with TRBJ2-7, with 9 nucleotides matching TRBD1. This CDR3 has 14 residues. Germline loops: CDR1 LGHDT, CDR2 YNNKEL (reference sequence). Germline trimming cut 4 bases from V and 7 bases from J; bases unmatched to any gene: 8. The CDR3 nucleotides read TGTGCCAGCAGCCCGGACAGGGGACCCCAGGAGCAGTACTTC. It translates to CASSPDRGPQEQYF.

The gene calls are TRBV4-1 and TRBJ1-1; D gene uncertain. Germline V CDR1 and CDR2: MGHRA, YSYEKL. V was shortened by 1 base and J by 3 bases, with 9 bases between the two germline ends. The CDR3 covers 14 residues. CDR3 in DNA: TGCGCCAGCAGCCAAGCCCCGGGGTACACTGAAGCTTTCTTT. Translation gives CASSQAPGYTEAFF.

V usage is TRBV6-1 and J usage is TRBJ2-3; 14 nucleotides match TRBD2. CDR1 is MNHNS and CDR2 is SASEGT in the germline V gene. Germline trimming cut 4 bases from V and 5 bases from J; bases unmatched to any gene: 8. This CDR3 has 17 amino acids. CDR3 coding DNA: TGTGCCAGCAGTGCTCCGACTAGCGGGAGGGTAGGAGATACGCAGTATTTT. Translation: CASSAPTSGRVGDTQYF.

The chain couples TRBV5-6 to TRBJ2-1; possibly TRBD1 for D (6 bases). The CDR3 consists of 15 residues. The germline V gene encodes CDR1 SGHDT and CDR2 YYEEEE. Trimming stripped 4 bases from V and 5 bases from J, with 16 bases between. Here the CDR3 reads CASSGTPVGDNEQFF. In DNA form, the CDR3 reads TGTGCCAGCAGCGGGACACCCGTTGGGGACAATGAGCAGTTCTTC.

The chain links TRBV19 to TRBJ2-7; D gene unclear. CDR1 and CDR2 (germline): LNHDA, SQIVND (reference sequence). The V and J ends lost 2 bases and 5 bases respectively, with 4 bases between them. The CDR3 spans 11 residues. The CDR3 DNA is TGTGCCAGTAGTATACGAGACGAGCAGTACTTC. This codes for CASSIRDEQYF.

Here the CDR3 DNA reads TGTGCCTGGAGTGGTGGGACACCTAATCAGCCCCAGCATTTT. Residues: CAWSGGTPNQPQHF. This chain uses TRBV30 with TRBJ1-5; possibly TRBD1 for D (6 bases). This CDR3 spans 14 amino acids. Trimming cost V 1 base and J 4 bases, with 11 bases left between them. Germline loops: CDR1 GTSNPN, CDR2 SVGIG (reference sequence).

The V and J genes are TRBV28 and TRBJ2-7; 7 bases map to TRBD2. J lost 0 bases, V lost 4 bases, and 9 bases had no gene match. The CDR3 is 16 residues long. Germline assignment: CDR1 MDHEN and CDR2 SYDVKM. Written as DNA, the CDR3 is TGTGCCAGCAGTTCACCCGGGGAGGGCGGCTCCTACGAGCAGTACTTC. Translation: CASSSPGEGGSYEQYF.

This rearrangement joins TRBV3-1 (or the pseudogene TRBV3-2) to TRBJ2-1, with D tentatively TRBD2 (6 bases). Trimming shortened V by 4 bases and J by 3 bases, and 22 bases separated the two germline ends. The CDR3 sequence is 18 residues long. The germline V gene has CDR1 LGHDT and CDR2 YNNKEL (reference sequence). The CDR3 DNA sequence: TGTGCCAGCAGCCCAATACCGCCTAGCGTGATCCTCTACAATGAGCAGTTCTTC. The encoded protein is CASSPIPPSVILYNEQFF.

The chain has TRBV3-1 (or the pseudogene TRBV3-2) and TRBJ2-3; D call uncertain. V lost 0 bases, J lost 4 bases, and 14 bases lay in between. The CDR3 consists of 16 residues. Germline V CDR1 and CDR2: LGHDT, YNNKEL (reference sequence). The CDR3 coding sequence is TGTGCCAGCAGCCAAGAGGCTGTAGCTTACGCAGATACGCAGTATTTT. This encodes CASSQEAVAYADTQYF.

The chain is built from TRBV19 and TRBJ1-2; D unclear. Germline V gene lookup returns CDR1 LNHDA and CDR2 SQIVND (reference sequence). The germline V and J ends were trimmed by 5 bases and 4 bases, with 8 bases remaining between them. The CDR3 has 12 residues. CDR3 sequence reads: CASSYSFYGYTF. In DNA, the CDR3 is TGTGCCAGTAGTTACAGTTTCTATGGCTACACCTTC.

The chain joins TRBV24-1 to TRBJ1-5; 7 positions match TRBD1. Trimming cost V 6 bases and J 5 bases; bases outside gene matches: 6. This CDR3 spans 14 amino acids. Germline V gives CDR1 KGHDR, CDR2 SFDVKD. Here the CDR3 DNA reads TGTGCCACCAGTCCCACAGGGGATCATCAGCCCCAGCATTTT. Its translation: CATSPTGDHQPQHF.

The rearrangement joins TRBV2 to TRBJ1-1; TRBD1 agrees at 8 bases. Germline CDR1 SNHLY, CDR2 FYNNEI. Losses at the gene ends were 2 bases for V and 5 bases for J; bases not matched to a gene: 4. The CDR3 runs to 14 residues. CDR3 residues: CASSELTGATEAFF. The CDR3 region has the DNA TGTGCCAGCAGTGAACTGACAGGGGCTACTGAAGCTTTCTTT.

The rearrangement joins TRBV9 to TRBJ1-1; the D is unclear. V was trimmed by 0 bases and J by 4 bases, leaving 7 bases between them. CDR1 SGDLS and CDR2 YYNGEE come from the germline V gene. The CDR3 contains 13 residues. CDR3 region: CASSVGMSTEAFF. CDR3 in DNA: TGTGCCAGCAGCGTAGGCATGAGCACTGAAGCTTTCTTT.